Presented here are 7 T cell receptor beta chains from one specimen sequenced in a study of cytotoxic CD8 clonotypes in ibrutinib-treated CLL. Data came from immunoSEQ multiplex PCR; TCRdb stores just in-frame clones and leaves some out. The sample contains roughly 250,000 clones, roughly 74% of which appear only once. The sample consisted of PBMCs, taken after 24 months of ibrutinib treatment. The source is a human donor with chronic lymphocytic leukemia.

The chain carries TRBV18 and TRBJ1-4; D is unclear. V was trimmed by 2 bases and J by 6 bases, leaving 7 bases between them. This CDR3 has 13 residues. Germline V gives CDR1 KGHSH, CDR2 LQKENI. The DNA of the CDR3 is TGTGCCAGCTCACCAAGATCCGATGAAAAACTGTTTTTT. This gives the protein CASSPRSDEKLFF.

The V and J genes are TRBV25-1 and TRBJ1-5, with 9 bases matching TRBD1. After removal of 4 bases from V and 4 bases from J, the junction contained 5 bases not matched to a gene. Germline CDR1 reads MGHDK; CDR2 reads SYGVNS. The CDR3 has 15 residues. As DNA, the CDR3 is TGTGCCAGCAGTGGCGGACAGGGGTTGAATCAGCCCCAGCATTTT. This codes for CASSGGQGLNQPQHF.

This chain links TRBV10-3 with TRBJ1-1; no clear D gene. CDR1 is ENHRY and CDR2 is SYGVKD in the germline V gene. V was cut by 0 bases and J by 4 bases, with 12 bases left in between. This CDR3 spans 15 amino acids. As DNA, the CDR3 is TGTGCCATCAGTGAGTCGGCGGGTGTAGGCACTGAAGCTTTCTTT. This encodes CAISESAGVGTEAFF.

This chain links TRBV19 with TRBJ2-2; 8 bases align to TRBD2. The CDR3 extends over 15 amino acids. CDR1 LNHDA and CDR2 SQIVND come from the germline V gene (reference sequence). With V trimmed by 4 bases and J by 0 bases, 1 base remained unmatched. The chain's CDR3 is CASSSSGTNTGELFF. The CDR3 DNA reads TGTGCCAGTAGTAGTAGCGGGACGAACACCGGGGAGCTGTTTTTT.

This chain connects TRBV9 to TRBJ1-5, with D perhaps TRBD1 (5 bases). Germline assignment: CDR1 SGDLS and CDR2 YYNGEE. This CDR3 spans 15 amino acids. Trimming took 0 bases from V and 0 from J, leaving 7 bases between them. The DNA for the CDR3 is TGTGCCAGCAGCGTAGCGGGGGATAGCAATCAGCCCCAGCATTTT. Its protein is CASSVAGDSNQPQHF.

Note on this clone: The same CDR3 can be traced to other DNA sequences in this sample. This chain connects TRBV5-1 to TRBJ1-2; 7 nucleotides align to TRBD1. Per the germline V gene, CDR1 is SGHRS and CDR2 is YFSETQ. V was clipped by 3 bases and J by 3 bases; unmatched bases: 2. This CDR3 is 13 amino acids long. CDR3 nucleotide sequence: TGCGCCAGCAGCTCAGACAGGGACTATGGCTACACCTTC. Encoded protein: CASSSDRDYGYTF.

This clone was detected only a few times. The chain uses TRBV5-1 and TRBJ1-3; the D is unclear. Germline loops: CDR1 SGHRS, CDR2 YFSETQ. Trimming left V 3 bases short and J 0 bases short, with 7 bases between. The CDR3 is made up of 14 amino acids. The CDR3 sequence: CASSSEDSGNTIYF. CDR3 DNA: TGCGCCAGCAGCTCAGAAGACTCTGGAAACACCATATATTTT.